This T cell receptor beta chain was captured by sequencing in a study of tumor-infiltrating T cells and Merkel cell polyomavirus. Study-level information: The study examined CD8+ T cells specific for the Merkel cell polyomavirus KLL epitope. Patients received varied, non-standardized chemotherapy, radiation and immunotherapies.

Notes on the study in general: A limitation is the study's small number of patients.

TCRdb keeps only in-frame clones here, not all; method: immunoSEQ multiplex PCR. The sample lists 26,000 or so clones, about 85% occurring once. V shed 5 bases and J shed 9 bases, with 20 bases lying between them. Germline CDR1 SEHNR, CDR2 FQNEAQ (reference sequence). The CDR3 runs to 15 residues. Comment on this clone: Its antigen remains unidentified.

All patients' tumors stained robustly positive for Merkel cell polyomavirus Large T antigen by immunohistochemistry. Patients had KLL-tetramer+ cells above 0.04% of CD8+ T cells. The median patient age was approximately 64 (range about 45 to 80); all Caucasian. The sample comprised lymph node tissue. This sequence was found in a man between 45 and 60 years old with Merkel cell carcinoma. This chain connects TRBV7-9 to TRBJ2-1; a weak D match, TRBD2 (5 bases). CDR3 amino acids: CASSRISLGSSEQFF. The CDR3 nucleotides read TGTGCCAGCAGCCGGATTTCACTAGGGTCAAGTGAGCAGTTCTTC.